The 26 T cell receptor beta chains below come from one sample, sequenced in a study of patients and donors after allogeneic stem cell transplantation. In TCRdb, the RT-PCR reads were re-called with MiXCR into one record per CDR3 protein. Seen here are approximately 200,000 distinct CDR3 sequences, 35% to 45% observed once, and the top ten hold 11%. The sample taken for sequencing was blood, either unsorted or a sorted T cell fraction (not recorded which). These receptors all come from a human donor who was either an allogeneic HSCT recipient or a stem cell or donor lymphocyte infusion donor (not recorded which). It is not recorded whose cells these are; they may come from a transplant donor.

J is TRBJ1-1 and V is TRBV7-9, with a tentative D call TRBD1 (5 bases). V was clipped by 1 base and J by 7 bases, with 16 bases between them. CDR1 and CDR2 from the germline V gene are SEHNR and FQNEAQ (reference sequence). The CDR3 has 15 amino acids. This CDR3 reads CASSLGTSGWDEAFF. In DNA form, the CDR3 reads TGTGCCAGCAGCTTAGGGACGTCAGGGTGGGATGAAGCTTTCTTT.

This chain uses TRBV20-1 with TRBJ1-1, with D unclear. CDR1 is DFQATT and CDR2 is SNEGSKA in the germline V gene (reference sequence). Trimming shortened V by 1 base and J by 1 base, and 10 bases separated the two germline ends. The CDR3 is 14 residues long. The CDR3 nucleotides are TGCAGTGCTAGAGCTGGGCCCTGGAACACTGAAGCTTTCTTT. This translates into CSARAGPWNTEAFF.

The genes are TRBV15 and TRBJ2-5, with a weak D call TRBD1 (5 bases). Trimming removed 0 bases at V and 2 bases at J, with 13 bases between. The CDR3 is 16 amino acids. The germline V gene has CDR1 LNHNV and CDR2 YYDKDF (reference sequence). CDR3: CATSRESATDQETQYF. The CDR3 DNA is TGTGCCACCAGCAGAGAAAGCGCGACAGATCAAGAGACCCAGTACTTC.

This chain uses TRBV7-6 with TRBJ2-1, with 11 bases fitting TRBD1. The CDR3 length is 19 residues. J lost 2 bases, V lost 3 bases, and 12 bases had no gene match. Per the germline V gene, CDR1 is SGHVS and CDR2 is FNYEAQ. CDR3 coding DNA: TGTGCCAGCAGCTTCCGGGACAGGGGGGTAAACGGACCCTACAATGAGCAGTTCTTC. Translated, it gives CASSFRDRGVNGPYNEQFF.

The chain couples TRBV27 to TRBJ2-3; TRBD2 matches 13 bases. This CDR3 contains 15 residues. CDR1 and CDR2 (germline): MNHEY, SMNVEV (reference sequence). With 2 bases clipped from V and 5 bases from J, the junction kept 1 base outside the gene matches. For the CDR3, the DNA is TGTGCCAGCAGTTTAGGGACTAGCGGGGAAGATACGCAGTATTTT. The encoded protein is CASSLGTSGEDTQYF.

This clonotype was observed a few times. The chain recombines TRBV30 with TRBJ1-1, with D possibly TRBD1 on 5 matching bases. Per germline, CDR1 GTSNPN and CDR2 SVGIG (reference sequence). The CDR3 is made up of 12 amino acids. Deletions cut 5 bases from V and 4 bases from J, with 11 bases between. CDR3 region: CAWERGGTEAFF. CDR3 nucleotides: TGTGCCTGGGAGAGGGGCGGCACTGAAGCTTTCTTT.

J is TRBJ2-3 and V is TRBV18, with 7 positions matching TRBD1. This CDR3 comprises 16 residues. From germline, CDR1 is KGHSH and CDR2 LQKENI. V lost 0 bases, J lost 6 bases, and 9 bases stayed unmatched. In nucleotides, the CDR3 is TGTGCCAGCTCACCACCAACGACAGGGATTGTGGATACGCAGTATTTT. Its translation is CASSPPTTGIVDTQYF.

This rearrangement joins TRBV30 to TRBJ2-1; 11 positions match TRBD2. V lost 0 bases to trimming and J lost 4 bases; unmatched junction nucleotides: 2. CDR1 GTSNPN and CDR2 SVGIG come from the germline V gene (reference sequence). This CDR3 is 15 amino acids long. The CDR3 spells CAWSVVAGGYNEQFF. The CDR3 nucleotides are TGTGCCTGGAGTGTTGTAGCGGGGGGGTACAATGAGCAGTTCTTC.

There are a few counts of this clonotype. A read error may explain this, as a much larger clone is one base away. This sequence joins TRBV12-3 or TRBV12-4 and TRBJ1-3, with no clear D. The CDR3 has 13 residues. V was clipped by 3 bases and J by 0 bases, with 3 bases between them. Here the CDR3 reads CASSFYSGNTIYF. DNA of the CDR3: TGTGCCAGCAGTTTCTACTCTGGAAACACCATATATTTT.

V and J are TRBV6-1 and TRBJ1-1, with D unclear. The CDR3 is made up of 13 amino acids. Deletions cut 6 bases from V and 3 bases from J, with 11 bases between. From germline, CDR1 is MNHNS and CDR2 SASEGT. The CDR3, as DNA: TGTGCCAGCAGACCGATAAGGTACACTGAAGCTTTCTTT. Translated, it gives CASRPIRYTEAFF.

The chain links TRBV24-1 to TRBJ1-2; perhaps TRBD1 as D (6 bases). The V gene's germline CDR1 is KGHDR and CDR2 SFDVKD. The CDR3 length is 16 residues. V was trimmed by 3 bases and J by 6 bases, leaving 19 bases between them. CDR3 nucleotide sequence: TGTGCCACCAGTGATCTTGACGCGACAGGCGAGCATGGCTACACCTTC. The encoded protein is CATSDLDATGEHGYTF.

The rearrangement links TRBV7-9 to TRBJ1-1; D perhaps matches TRBD1 (5 bases). This CDR3 spans 13 amino acids. V was trimmed by 8 bases and J by 7 bases, leaving 17 bases between them. Germline CDR1 and CDR2: SEHNR and FQNEAQ (reference sequence). In nucleotides, the CDR3 is TGTGCCAGCGTAGTAGACAGACATAATGAAGCTTTCTTT. Translation gives CASVVDRHNEAFF.

This clonotype has a count of ten or more. The V call is TRBV11-2, the J call TRBJ1-3, with D maybe TRBD1 (5 bases). Germline CDR1 is SGHAT and CDR2 is FQNNGV. Trimming cost V 5 bases and J 6 bases, with 23 bases left between them. The CDR3 covers 17 residues. The CDR3 is CASSLNPGAGRENTIYF. CDR3 DNA sequence: TGTGCCAGCAGCCTCAATCCTGGTGCGGGACGAGAAAACACCATATATTTT.

J is TRBJ2-7 and V is TRBV14, with 9 bases matching TRBD1. The CDR3 extends over 14 amino acids. Looked up from germline, CDR1 is SGHDN and CDR2 is FVKESK. The V and J ends lost 4 bases and 6 bases, in that order; junction bases with no gene match: 7. The CDR3 bases are TGTGCCAGCAGCCGGGGCGGACAGGGGACCGAGCAGTACTTC. Its protein product is CASSRGGQGTEQYF.

The chain couples TRBV3-1 to TRBJ1-6; 8 bases map to TRBD1. Germline V gives CDR1 LGHDT, CDR2 YNNKEL (reference sequence). The CDR3 runs 14 residues. After removal of 4 bases from V and 7 bases from J, the junction contained 3 bases not matched to a gene. The DNA of the CDR3 is TGTGCCAGCAGCCGGACAGGGAGGAATTCACCCCTCCACTTT. Encoded protein: CASSRTGRNSPLHF.

This chain uses TRBV29-1 with TRBJ2-1; D call uncertain. CDR1 SQVTM and CDR2 ANQGSEA come from the germline V gene. This CDR3 has 12 residues. The ends were cut back, 2 bases at V and 4 bases at J, with 6 bases in the middle. Here the CDR3 reads CSVEPRYNEQFF. In nucleotides, the CDR3 is TGCAGCGTTGAACCCAGGTACAATGAGCAGTTCTTC.

The V call is TRBV5-1, the J call TRBJ1-5; a possible D gene is TRBD1 (5 bases). V lost 5 bases, J lost 4 bases, and 10 bases lay in between. This CDR3 comprises 13 residues. Germline CDR1 SGHRS, CDR2 YFSETQ. CDR3 bases: TGCGCCAGCAGGAGGGACGGTAATCAGCCCCAGCATTTT. This codes for CASRRDGNQPQHF.

The chain is built from TRBV20-1 and TRBJ1-4; TRBD1 might be the D (5 bases). The CDR3 is 14 residues long. CDR1 is DFQATT and CDR2 is SNEGSKA in the germline V gene (reference sequence). V was trimmed by 0 bases and J by 2 bases, leaving 7 bases between them. In DNA, the CDR3 is TGCAGTGCTAGAGAAGGGGTTACTAATGAAAAACTGTTTTTT. This sequence encodes CSAREGVTNEKLFF.

The genes are TRBV14 and TRBJ2-5; D unresolved. Germline V gene sequence: CDR1 SGHDN, CDR2 FVKESK. V shed 5 bases and J shed 2 bases, with 12 bases lying between them. This CDR3 has 14 residues. The CDR3 DNA reads as TGTGCCAGCAGCTTATTCCCTGGGCAAGAGACCCAGTACTTC. Translating gives CASSLFPGQETQYF.

This clonotype was counted a few times. This sequence joins TRBV29-1 and TRBJ1-2; D ambiguous. The CDR3 is 12 amino acids. Germline CDR1 is SQVTM and CDR2 is ANQGSEA. The V end was cut by 5 bases, the J end by 6 bases, with 13 bases between. CDR3 DNA sequence: TGCAGCGTTTGGAGAGGGCCGGATGGCTACACCTTC. As protein: CSVWRGPDGYTF.

The chain links TRBV20-1 to TRBJ2-3, with 11 bases that match TRBD2. Germline lookup yields CDR1 DFQATT and CDR2 SNEGSKA (reference sequence). This CDR3 is built from 15 residues. V shed 6 bases and J 2 bases; nucleotides not matched to a gene: 7. CDR3 bases: TGCAGTGCCGAGGGACTAGCGGAGATCACAGATACGCAGTATTTT. Residues: CSAEGLAEITDTQYF.

This clonotype was observed a few times. In DNA form, the CDR3 reads TGTGCCAGCAGCCCGAAATCAGGGTTCTACGAGCAGTACTTC. Translation: CASSPKSGFYEQYF. This chain uses TRBV5-4 with TRBJ2-7, with D perhaps matching TRBD1 (5 bases). This CDR3 comprises 14 residues. V was clipped by 4 bases and J by 3 bases, with 14 bases between them. Germline CDR1 and CDR2: SGHNT and YYREEE (reference sequence).

The sample holds a few counts of this clonotype. The V and J genes are TRBV6-2 or TRBV6-3 and TRBJ2-1, with 11 nucleotides matching TRBD2. The junction had 10 bases not matched to a gene; V was cut back by 5 bases and J by 1 base. The CDR3 contains 18 residues. Germline V gene lookup returns CDR1 MNHEY and CDR2 SVGEGT. CDR3 sequence: CASSRTLGTSGSYNEQFF. DNA for the CDR3: TGTGCCAGCAGTCGTACCCTCGGGACTAGCGGTTCCTACAATGAGCAGTTCTTC.

This clonotype was counted a few times. The chain is built from TRBV20-1 and TRBJ1-4; no clear D. Germline assignment: CDR1 DFQATT and CDR2 SNEGSKA (reference sequence). The CDR3 consists of 13 residues. With 1 base removed from V and 5 bases from J, the gap between germline ends came to 8 bases. Here the CDR3 reads CSARGTRNEKLFF. CDR3 coding DNA: TGCAGTGCTAGAGGCACAAGGAATGAAAAACTGTTTTTT.

The rearrangement joins TRBV6-5 to TRBJ2-2; D gene unclear. The CDR3 is 12 residues long. CDR1 and CDR2 from the germline V gene are MNHEY and SVGAGI. The V and J ends lost 6 bases and 8 bases respectively, with 10 bases between them. For the CDR3, the DNA is TGTGCCAGCAGACCGACTTCTGGGGAGCTGTTTTTT. It codes for CASRPTSGELFF.

V and J are TRBV29-1 and TRBJ2-7; TRBD1 matches at 10 bases. The length of the CDR3 is 14 residues. Unmatched junction bases numbered 5, after V lost 6 bases and J lost 0 bases. Per the germline V gene, CDR1 is SQVTM and CDR2 is ANQGSEA. CDR3 sequence: CSVMGTGDSYEQYF. The CDR3 nucleotides read TGCAGCGTGATGGGGACAGGGGACTCCTACGAGCAGTACTTC.